This paragraph reports one T cell receptor (beta chain). What it binds is not known. Lung cancer patients with chemo-refractory metastatic non-small-cell disease were given focal radiation plus CTLA-4 blockade with ipilimumab. The source of the sample is a study of radiotherapy plus CTLA-4 blockade in lung cancer. Study findings and constraints: The authors reported that early blood T cell clone dynamics, with interferon-beta, best predicted response.

Using immunoSEQ multiplex PCR, the repertoire was profiled, and TCRdb retains in-frame clones only, with some absent. Of 20,000 or so clones listed, around 88% are singletons. The sample was peripheral blood, taken from a patient treated with radiotherapy plus ipilimumab. This receptor was taken from a human donor with non-small cell lung cancer whose response to radiotherapy plus ipilimumab could not be evaluated.

This chain's CDR3 is CASSSPASGHYEQYF. CDR3 bases: TGTGCCAGCTCTTCCCCGGCTAGCGGGCACTACGAGCAGTACTTC. The rearrangement links TRBV28 to TRBJ2-7; 8 bases map to TRBD2. The CDR3 consists of 15 residues. Germline-derived CDR1 and CDR2 are MDHEN and SYDVKM. V gave up 8 bases and J gave up 3 bases; unmatched junction bases: 12.